The rows below give T cell receptor beta chains drawn from one sample of a study of shared clonotypes between healthy human individuals. The protocol was immunoSEQ multiplex PCR, while the TCRdb copy is restricted to in-frame clones and leaves out a portion. The table records 660,000 or so clones, roughly 96% of them present only once. Material for sequencing was naive CD8+ T cells sorted from blood. These receptors were collected from a woman in her twenties or thirties in good health. The CDR3 runs from the conserved cysteine through the conserved F or W. The D gene is left open where the match is weak. Expanded clones are given a class, and other clones once, few, many or no size at all.

D gene | clone size | J gene | V gene | CDR3 protein | CDR3 DNA
- | - | TRBJ1-4 | TRBV2 | CASSWSTNEKLFF | TGTGCCAGCAGTTGGAGTACTAATGAAAAACTGTTTTTT
- | - | TRBJ2-3 | TRBV11-2 | CASSLGVRKKADTQYF | TGTGCCAGCAGCTTAGGAGTCAGGAAGAAGGCAGATACGCAGTATTTT
- | - | TRBJ1-2 | TRBV28 | CASRRQGDYGYTF | TGTGCCAGCAGGCGGCAGGGTGACTATGGCTACACCTTC
- | - | TRBJ2-6 | TRBV5-6 | CASSLAGANVLTF | TGTGCCAGCAGCTTAGCTGGGGCCAACGTCCTGACTTTC
- | once | TRBJ1-1 | TRBV6-5 | CASGEIEAFF | TGTGCCAGCGGGGAGATTGAAGCTTTCTTT
- | - | TRBJ1-1 | TRBV4-2 | CASSQELGLATEAFF | TGTGCCAGCAGCCAAGAGCTGGGGTTGGCCACTGAAGCTTTCTTT
TRBD2 | - | TRBJ2-1 | TRBV9 | CASSTRSGSSYNEQFF | TGTGCCAGCAGCACTCGTAGCGGGAGCTCCTACAATGAGCAGTTCTTC
- | - | TRBJ1-2 | TRBV27 | CASSPNLGLYGYTF | TGTGCCAGCAGTCCCAATTTGGGCCTCTATGGCTACACCTTC
- | - | TRBJ2-1 | TRBV27 | CASSLLSGSYNEQFF | TGTGCCAGCAGTTTACTTTCGGGCTCCTACAATGAGCAGTTCTTC
TRBD1 | - | TRBJ2-7 | TRBV7-9 | CASSFEQGPTYEQYF | TGTGCCAGCAGCTTCGAACAGGGGCCTACCTACGAGCAGTACTTC
TRBD1 | - | TRBJ2-7 | TRBV19 | CASSIGQVLPHEQYF | TGTGCCAGTAGTATCGGACAGGTGCTGCCCCACGAGCAGTACTTC
TRBD1 | - | TRBJ2-7 | TRBV28 | CASSQDRPVGEQYF | TGTGCCAGCAGCCAGGACAGGCCGGTGGGGGAGCAGTACTTC
- | - | TRBJ1-2 | TRBV28 | CASSPVQTRYTF | TGTGCCAGCAGCCCTGTTCAGACCCGCTACACCTTC
- | - | TRBJ2-3 | TRBV9 | CASSVQQGPSTDTQYF | TGTGCCAGCAGCGTACAACAGGGCCCTAGCACAGATACGCAGTATTTT
- | - | TRBJ2-3 | TRBV9 | CASSAGLTDTQYF | TGTGCCAGCAGCGCGGGACTCACAGATACGCAGTATTTT
TRBD2 | once | TRBJ2-1 | TRBV9 | CASSVRRELNEQFF | TGTGCCAGCAGCGTTAGGCGGGAGCTCAATGAGCAGTTCTTC
- | - | TRBJ2-7 | TRBV27 | CASSSGGAGEQYF | TGTGCCAGCAGTTCTGGGGGGGCTGGCGAGCAGTACTTC
- | - | TRBJ1-2 | TRBV7-9 | CASSLSRANFTF | TGTGCCAGCAGCTTATCCAGAGCTAATTTCACCTTC
- | - | TRBJ2-1 | TRBV2 | CASSGWTYNEQFF | TGTGCCAGCAGTGGGTGGACTTACAATGAGCAGTTCTTC
- | - | TRBJ2-7 | TRBV7-9 | CASVPGLNSYEQYF | TGTGCCAGCGTACCGGGACTGAACTCCTACGAGCAGTACTTC
TRBD2 | - | TRBJ2-5 | TRBV6-5 | CASSQTSGRRETQYF | TGTGCCAGCAGTCAGACTAGCGGGAGGAGAGAGACCCAGTACTTC
- | - | TRBJ1-3 | TRBV19 | CASSIRGEGNTIYF | TGTGCCAGTAGTATAAGGGGTGAAGGAAACACCATATATTTT
- | - | TRBJ2-3 | TRBV19 | CASSILLRATDTQYF | TGTGCCAGTAGTATCCTGCTACGGGCCACAGATACGCAGTATTTT
TRBD1 | - | TRBJ2-1 | TRBV9 | CASSEGQPMGEQFF | TGTGCCAGCAGCGAGGGACAGCCCATGGGTGAGCAGTTCTTC
TRBD2 | - | TRBJ2-7 | TRBV5-8 | CASSLGLAGSYEQYF | TGTGCCAGCAGCTTGGGACTAGCGGGATCCTACGAGCAGTACTTC
- | - | TRBJ2-1 | TRBV19 | CASIPRLEAEQFF | TGTGCCAGTATCCCTAGGCTAGAGGCTGAGCAGTTCTTC
- | - | TRBJ1-5 | TRBV7-6 | CASSLVGGTGPQHF | TGTGCCAGCAGCTTAGTTGGGGGCACTGGGCCCCAGCATTTT
- | - | TRBJ2-7 | TRBV6-5 | CASSWGEGRSYEQYF | TGTGCCAGCAGTTGGGGCGAGGGTAGGTCCTACGAGCAGTACTTC
- | - | TRBJ1-1 | TRBV30 | CAWIESGEAFF | TGTGCCTGGATTGAGAGTGGCGAAGCTTTCTTT
- | - | TRBJ2-3 | TRBV5-6 | CASSLRIGTSTDTQYF | TGTGCCAGCAGCTTGCGGATAGGGACAAGCACAGATACGCAGTATTTT
- | - | TRBJ1-2 | TRBV10-3 | CAISEMPWGDGYTF | TGTGCCATCAGTGAGATGCCCTGGGGGGATGGCTACACCTTC
- | - | TRBJ2-2 | TRBV4-1 | CASSQVGGGWELFF | TGCGCCAGCAGCCAAGTTGGGGGAGGATGGGAGCTGTTTTTT
TRBD2 | - | TRBJ2-1 | TRBV29-1 | CSVQPPKITMTSGRAPNPNEQFF | TGCAGCGTCCAGCCCCCAAAGATAACAATGACTAGCGGGAGGGCCCCGAATCCGAATGAGCAGTTCTTC
TRBD2 | - | TRBJ2-1 | TRBV5-6 | CASSWGGDLLFF | TGTGCCAGCAGCTGGGGAGGGGATCTGCTGTTCTTC
- | - | TRBJ2-7 | TRBV4-1 | CASSQEIGPGGEQYF | TGCGCCAGCAGCCAAGAGATCGGGCCCGGTGGCGAGCAGTACTTC
- | - | TRBJ1-1 | TRBV5-4 | CASRGGGVEAFF | TGTGCCAGCAGAGGCGGAGGCGTTGAAGCTTTCTTT
- | - | TRBJ2-7 | TRBV6-5 | CASSPTRAYEQYF | TGTGCCAGCAGTCCGACTCGCGCCTACGAGCAGTACTTC
- | - | TRBJ2-7 | TRBV7-9 | CASSPGMTVTYEQYF | TGTGCCAGCAGCCCCGGGATGACTGTAACCTACGAGCAGTACTTC
- | - | TRBJ2-7 | TRBV19 | CASSIDSSYEQYF | TGTGCCAGTAGTATAGACTCTAGCTACGAGCAGTACTTC
- | - | TRBJ2-1 | TRBV5-6 | CASSSGLYNEQFF | TGTGCCAGCAGCTCGGGACTGTACAATGAGCAGTTCTTC
- | - | TRBJ2-5 | TRBV6-6 | CASSSPDSQETQYF | TGTGCCAGCAGTTCCCCGGACAGTCAAGAGACCCAGTACTTC
- | - | TRBJ1-1 | TRBV7-8 | CASSHGANTEAFF | TGTGCCAGCAGTCACGGGGCGAACACTGAAGCTTTCTTT
- | - | TRBJ2-1 | TRBV7-9 | CASSPPDGYNEQFF | TGTGCCAGCAGCCCGCCCGACGGATACAATGAGCAGTTCTTC
TRBD2 | - | TRBJ2-1 | TRBV5-1 | CASSLAVPGLVSEQFF | TGCGCCAGCAGCTTGGCGGTTCCGGGACTAGTAAGCGAGCAGTTCTTC
- | - | TRBJ2-3 | TRBV28 | CASSSSLVFDTQYF | TGTGCCAGCAGTTCCAGTCTTGTCTTTGATACGCAGTATTTT
- | - | TRBJ1-2 | TRBV30 | CAWSTAGVDNYGYTF | TGTGCCTGGAGTACCGCAGGGGTGGATAACTATGGCTACACCTTC
TRBD1 | - | TRBJ2-5 | TRBV30 | CAWSVTGEETQYF | TGTGCCTGGAGTGTAACAGGGGAAGAGACCCAGTACTTC
- | - | TRBJ2-7 | TRBV19 | CASSPTSGETYEQYF | TGTGCCAGTAGTCCCACGTCGGGCGAGACCTACGAGCAGTACTTC
- | - | TRBJ1-2 | TRBV9 | CASSGHRGGSYGYTF | TGTGCCAGCAGCGGACACAGAGGAGGGTCCTATGGCTACACCTTC
- | - | TRBJ1-2 | TRBV2 | CASRTARAHYGYTF | TGTGCCAGCAGGACCGCTAGGGCGCACTATGGCTACACCTTC
- | - | TRBJ2-1 | TRBV19 | CASSIPGEGGNEQFF | TGTGCCAGTAGTATCCCCGGGGAGGGGGGCAATGAGCAGTTCTTC
TRBD1 | - | TRBJ2-1 | TRBV6-5 | CASSYSRTGYNEQFF | TGTGCCAGCAGTTACTCTAGGACAGGTTACAATGAGCAGTTCTTC
- | - | TRBJ2-2 | TRBV5-4 | CASSLSDLGGELFF | TGTGCCAGCAGCTTGAGTGACTTGGGCGGGGAGCTGTTTTTT